This T cell receptor (beta chain) was sequenced during a study of blood T cell repertoires in COVID-19 (dated by TCRdb to between 2020 and 2021). About the study as a whole: The collaborator samples originated in the United States, Italy and Spain and spanned the acute and convalescent phases of COVID-19. Subjects who had been exposed to COVID-19, were actively infected with it, or had recovered from it provided the deeply sampled blood TCRbeta repertoires that made up the dataset. Where available, HLA class I and class II types were taken from metadata supplied by the sample provider and were not determined by assay-based typing. The sample metadata nearly always contained a de-identified subject ID, COVID-19 status, age in years and sex. The material from the prospective study consisted of cDNA or gDNA derived from T cells, B-cell-depleted T cells, or PBMCs. Samples were obtained from the ongoing ImmuneRACE study (first 160 participants) and from 950 to 1,500 subjects provided by 6 global collaborators. The repertoires were released in a freely available public database intended as a resource for research on the immune response to SARS-CoV-2.

In the prospective study, participants were about 18 to 90 years old, resided in about two dozen geographic areas of the United States, and were enrolled through a virtual design. In the prospective study, cohorts were assigned on the basis of participant-reported clinical history obtained from a screening survey and a study questionnaire. A participant counted as exposed if, within 2 weeks of entering the study, that participant had been in contact with someone who had a PCR-confirmed or clinician-diagnosed COVID-19 case. In the prospective study, mobile phlebotomists collected whole blood, serum and a nasopharyngeal or oropharyngeal swab from each participant. Prospective study participants could optionally give additional blood draws and questionnaires over a roughly 2-month period. Before DNA extraction, prospective study blood samples were shipped either frozen or at room temperature. This clone was detected once. There is no known antigen for this receptor. Per-nucleotide qualities are absent, and no much larger clonotype sits a single base away.

CDR3 length: 13 amino acids, cysteine to phenylalanine. The kept DNA is CDR3 alone, 39 bases in frame from the first base. The germline V gene supplies CDR1 SGDLS and CDR2 YYNGEE. V sheds 7 bases and J sheds 4 bases, leaving 12 bases between their ends. General study outcomes and caveats: How much clinical and demographic metadata was included differed by source and by participant, and the metadata was provided uncurated.

The immunoSEQ Assay, a bias-controlled multiplex PCR, was used to amplify TCRbeta CDR3 regions from genomic DNA. The original pipeline was this. Within the assay, amplification of reference gene primers was used to estimate how many nucleated cells each sample contained. To quantify the absolute abundance of each unique TCRbeta CDR3 rearrangement, sequence reads were collapsed and filtered. For each sample, productive Simpson clonality was calculated as the square root of Simpson's diversity index over productive rearrangements. This immuneACCESS table, as held by TCRdb, lists in-frame sequences with V and J called but not all clones. Of the missing ones, under half trace to an unresolved V gene in checked studies; the others have no known cause. That table supplies the V and J calls and clone size; D and trimming were determined from the DNA. The sample has under 300,000 clones on record, over 70% of them singletons. About 3.4% of the sample belongs to the ten largest clones.

The specimen was PBMCs or T cells enriched from blood (not recorded which). This TCR came from a woman aged 40-49 years who had been exposed to COVID-19. The chain links TRBV9 with TRBJ1-3, with the D gene call left open. The DNA sequence is TGTGCCAGCGCGCGAGGGCCCGGAAACACCATATATTTT. It codes for CASARGPGNTIYF.